This TCR beta chain was captured by sequencing in a study of siplizumab effects on memory and regulatory T cells. The sample holds one count of this clone. Other DNA sequences in this sample translate to the same CDR3. CDR1 is SGHAT and CDR2 is FQNNGV in the germline V gene. Trimming shortened V by 1 base and J by 4 bases, and 5 bases separated the two germline ends. The CDR3 is 12 amino acids. Every sample had roughly 9.1 x 10^4 of its TCR templates assayed. Produced via immunoSEQ multiplex PCR; TCRdb's table is partial and in-frame only. The sample lists about 66,000 clones, about 96% occurring once.

Material: naive CD8+ T cells sorted from blood. This clonotype was sampled from a human donor in good health. The J gene is TRBJ2-7, the V gene TRBV11-2; D unresolved. The CDR3 DNA is TGTGCCAGCAGCTTAGGAGTTTACGAGCAGTACTTC. Its protein is CASSLGVYEQYF. The complete variable domain, with remaining parts taken from reference TRBV11-2 and TRBJ2-7, reads EAGVAQSPRYKIIEKRQSVAFWCNPISGHATLYWYQQILGQGPKLLIQFQNNGVVDDSQLPKDRFSAERLKGVDSTLKIQPAKLEDSAVYLCASSLGVYEQYFGPGTRLTVT.